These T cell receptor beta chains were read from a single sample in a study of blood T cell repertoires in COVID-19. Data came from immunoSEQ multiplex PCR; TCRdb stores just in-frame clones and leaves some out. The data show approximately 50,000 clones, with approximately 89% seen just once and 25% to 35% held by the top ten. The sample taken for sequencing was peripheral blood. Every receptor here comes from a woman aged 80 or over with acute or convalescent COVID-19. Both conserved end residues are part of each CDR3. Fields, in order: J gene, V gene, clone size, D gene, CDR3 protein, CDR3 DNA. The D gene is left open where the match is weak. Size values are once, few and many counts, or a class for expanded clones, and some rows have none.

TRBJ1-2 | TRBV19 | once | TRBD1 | CASSKTPGTGTRDGYTF | TGTGCCAGTAGTAAGACCCCCGGGACAGGGACCCGTGATGGCTACACCTTC
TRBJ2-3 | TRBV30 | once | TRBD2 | CAWSVGSGGTDTQYF | TGTGCCTGGAGTGTAGGGAGCGGGGGGACAGATACGCAGTATTTT
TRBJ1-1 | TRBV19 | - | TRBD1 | CASSMPPGGSRRAFF | TGTGCCAGTAGTATGCCGCCAGGGGGTTCAAGAAGAGCTTTCTTT
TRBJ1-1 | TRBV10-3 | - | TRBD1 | CAISEGQGDGRTEAFF | TGTGCCATCAGTGAGGGACAGGGCGATGGTAGGACTGAAGCTTTCTTT
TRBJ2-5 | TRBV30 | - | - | CAWRTGSETQYF | TGTGCCTGGAGGACAGGTTCTGAGACCCAGTACTTC
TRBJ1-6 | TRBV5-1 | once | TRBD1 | CASSYQQGGNSPLHF | TGCGCCAGCAGCTATCAACAGGGGGGCAATTCACCCCTCCACTTT
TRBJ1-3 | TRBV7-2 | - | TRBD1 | CASSLDKGQVGNTIYF | TGTGCCAGCAGCCTCGATAAGGGACAGGTTGGAAACACCATATATTTT
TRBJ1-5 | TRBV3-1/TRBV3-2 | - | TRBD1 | CASSQTGELTQPQHF | TGTGCCAGCAGTCAAACAGGGGAGTTGACTCAGCCCCAGCATTTT
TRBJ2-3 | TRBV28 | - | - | CASSHHREGLDTQYF | TGTGCCAGCAGCCACCACAGGGAGGGGTTGGATACGCAGTATTTT
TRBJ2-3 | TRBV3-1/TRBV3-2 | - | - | CASSPPRGPTDTQYF | TGTGCCAGCAGTCCCCCTCGCGGGCCTACAGATACGCAGTATTTT
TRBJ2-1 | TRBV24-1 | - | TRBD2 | CATSEASGGSSYNEQFF | TGTGCCACCAGTGAGGCTAGCGGGGGGAGCTCCTACAATGAGCAGTTCTTC
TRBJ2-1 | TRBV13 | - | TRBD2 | CASGTTSGVYNEQFF | TGTGCCAGCGGCACCACTAGCGGGGTCTACAATGAGCAGTTCTTC
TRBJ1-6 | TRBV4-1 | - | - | CASSQDHPQAPDNSPLHF | TGCGCCAGCAGCCAAGATCATCCGCAGGCGCCCGATAATTCACCCCTCCACTTT
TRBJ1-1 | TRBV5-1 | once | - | CASSLAQNNEAFF | TGCGCCAGCAGCTTGGCCCAGAATAATGAAGCTTTCTTT
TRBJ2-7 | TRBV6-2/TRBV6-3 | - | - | CASSLQGIGEQYF | TGTGCCAGCAGTCTTCAGGGGATTGGGGAGCAGTACTTC
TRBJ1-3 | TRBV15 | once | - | CATSRLTSSGNTIYF | TGTGCCACCAGCAGACTCACGAGCTCTGGAAACACCATATATTTT
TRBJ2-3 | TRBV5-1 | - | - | CASSLGQARTDTQYF | TGCGCCAGCAGCTTGGGGCAGGCCCGCACAGATACGCAGTATTTT
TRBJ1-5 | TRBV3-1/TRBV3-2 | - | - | CASSRGRGPQHF | TGTGCCAGCAGCCGAGGGAGGGGGCCCCAGCATTTT
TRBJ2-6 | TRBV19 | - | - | CASSIGGTGANVLTF | TGTGCCAGTAGTATCGGAGGAACTGGGGCCAACGTCCTGACTTTC
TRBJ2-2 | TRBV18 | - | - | CASSPPRTPNTGELFF | TGTGCCAGCTCACCACCGAGGACTCCGAACACCGGGGAGCTGTTTTTT
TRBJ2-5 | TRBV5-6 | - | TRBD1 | CASSFWTGQETQYF | TGTGCCAGCAGCTTTTGGACAGGCCAAGAGACCCAGTACTTC